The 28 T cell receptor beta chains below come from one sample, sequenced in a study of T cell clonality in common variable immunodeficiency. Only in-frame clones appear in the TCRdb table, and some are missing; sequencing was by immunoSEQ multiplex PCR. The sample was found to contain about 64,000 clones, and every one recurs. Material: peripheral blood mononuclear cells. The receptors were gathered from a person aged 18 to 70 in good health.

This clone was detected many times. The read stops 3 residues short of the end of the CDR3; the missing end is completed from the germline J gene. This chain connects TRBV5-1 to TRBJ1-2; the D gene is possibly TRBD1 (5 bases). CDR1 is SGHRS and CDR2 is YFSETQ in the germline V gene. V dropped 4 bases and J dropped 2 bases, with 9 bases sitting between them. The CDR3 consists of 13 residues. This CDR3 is CASSRGENYGYTF. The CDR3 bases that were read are TGCGCCAGCAGCCGAGGGGAGAACTATGGC.

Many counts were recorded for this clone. The sequenced part of the CDR3 DNA is TGTGCCTGGAACGGACAGGGCGGCAATCAGCCC. The encoded protein is CAWNGQGGNQP. The whole CDR3 sequence reads CAWNGQGGNQPQHF. V is TRBV30 and J is TRBJ1-5; 8 bases align to TRBD1. With the read ending 3 residues before the CDR3 end, the germline J gene is used to fill in that end. This CDR3 has 14 amino acids. Germline V gene sequence: CDR1 GTSNPN, CDR2 SVGIG (reference sequence). J lost 2 bases, V lost 4 bases, and 4 bases had no gene match.

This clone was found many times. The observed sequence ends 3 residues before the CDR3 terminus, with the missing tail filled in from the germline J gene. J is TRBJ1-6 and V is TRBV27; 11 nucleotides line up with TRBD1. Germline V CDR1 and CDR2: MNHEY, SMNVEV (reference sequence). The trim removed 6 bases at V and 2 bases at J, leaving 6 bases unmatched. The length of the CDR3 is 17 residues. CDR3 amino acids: CASSSPGQGAYNSPLHF. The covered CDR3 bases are TGTGCCAGCAGCTCTCCGGGACAGGGGGCCTATAATTCACCC.

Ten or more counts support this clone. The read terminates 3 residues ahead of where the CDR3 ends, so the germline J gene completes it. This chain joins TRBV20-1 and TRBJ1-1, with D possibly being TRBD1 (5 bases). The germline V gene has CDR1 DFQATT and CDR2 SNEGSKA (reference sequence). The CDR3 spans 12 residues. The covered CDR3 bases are TGCAGTGCTAGCCCCCAGGGCTTAGAA. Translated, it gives CSASPQGLE. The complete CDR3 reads CSASPQGLEAFF.

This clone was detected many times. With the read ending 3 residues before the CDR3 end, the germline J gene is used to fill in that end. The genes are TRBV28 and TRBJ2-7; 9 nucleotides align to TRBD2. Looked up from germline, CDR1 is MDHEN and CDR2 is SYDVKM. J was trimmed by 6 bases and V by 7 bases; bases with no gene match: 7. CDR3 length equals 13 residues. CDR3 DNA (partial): TGTGCCAGCACAGGACTAGCGACTCGCGAG. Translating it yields CASTGLATRE. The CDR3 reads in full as CASTGLATREQYF. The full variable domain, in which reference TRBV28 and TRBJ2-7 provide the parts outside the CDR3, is DVKVTQSSRYLVKRTGEKVFLECVQDMDHENMFWYRQDPGLGLRLIYFSYDVKMKEKGDIPEGYSVSREKKERFSLILESASTNQTSMYLCASTGLATREQYFGPGTRLTVT.

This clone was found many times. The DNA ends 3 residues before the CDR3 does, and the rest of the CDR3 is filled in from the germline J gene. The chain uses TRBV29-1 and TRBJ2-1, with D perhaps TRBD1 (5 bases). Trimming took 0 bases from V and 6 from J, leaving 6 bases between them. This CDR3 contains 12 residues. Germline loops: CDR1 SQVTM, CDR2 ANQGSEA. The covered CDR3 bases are TGCAGCGTTGAAGACAGGGCCAATGAG. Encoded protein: CSVEDRANE. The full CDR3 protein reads CSVEDRANEQFF.

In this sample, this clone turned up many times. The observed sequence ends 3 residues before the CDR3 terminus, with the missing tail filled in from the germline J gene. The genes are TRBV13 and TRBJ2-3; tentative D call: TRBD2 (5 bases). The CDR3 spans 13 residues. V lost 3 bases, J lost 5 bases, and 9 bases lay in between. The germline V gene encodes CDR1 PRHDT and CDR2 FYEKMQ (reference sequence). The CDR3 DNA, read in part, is TGTGCCAGCAGCTTCGCGGGTGGAGATACG. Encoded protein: CASSFAGGDT. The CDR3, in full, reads CASSFAGGDTQYF.

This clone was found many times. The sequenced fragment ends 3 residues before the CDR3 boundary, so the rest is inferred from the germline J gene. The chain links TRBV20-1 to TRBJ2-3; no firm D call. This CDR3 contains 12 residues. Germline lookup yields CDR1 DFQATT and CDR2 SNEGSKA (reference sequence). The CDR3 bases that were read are TGCAGCGTACAAGGGTTTACAGATACG. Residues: CSVQGFTDT. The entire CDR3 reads CSVQGFTDTQYF.

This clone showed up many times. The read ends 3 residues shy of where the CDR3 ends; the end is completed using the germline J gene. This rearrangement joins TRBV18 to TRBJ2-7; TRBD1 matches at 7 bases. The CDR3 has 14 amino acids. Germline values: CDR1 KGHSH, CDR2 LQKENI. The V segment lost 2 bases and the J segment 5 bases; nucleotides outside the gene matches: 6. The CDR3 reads CASSPRGTDHEQYF. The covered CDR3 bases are TGTGCCAGCTCACCAAGGGGGACAGACCACGAG. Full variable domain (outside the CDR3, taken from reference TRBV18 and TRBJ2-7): NAGVMQNPRHLVRRRGQEARLRCSPMKGHSHVYWYRQLPEEGLKFMVYLQKENIIDESGMPKERFSAEFPKEGPSILRIQQVVRGDSAAYFCASSPRGTDHEQYFGPGTRLTVT.

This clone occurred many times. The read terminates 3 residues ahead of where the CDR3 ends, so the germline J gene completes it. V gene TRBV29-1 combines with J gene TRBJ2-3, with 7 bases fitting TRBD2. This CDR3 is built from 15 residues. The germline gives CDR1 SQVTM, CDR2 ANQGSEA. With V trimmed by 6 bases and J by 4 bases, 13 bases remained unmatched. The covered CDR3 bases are TGCAGCGTGGGGGGGTCAATAACCACGCCAGATACG. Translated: CSVGGSITTPDT. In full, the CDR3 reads CSVGGSITTPDTQYF.

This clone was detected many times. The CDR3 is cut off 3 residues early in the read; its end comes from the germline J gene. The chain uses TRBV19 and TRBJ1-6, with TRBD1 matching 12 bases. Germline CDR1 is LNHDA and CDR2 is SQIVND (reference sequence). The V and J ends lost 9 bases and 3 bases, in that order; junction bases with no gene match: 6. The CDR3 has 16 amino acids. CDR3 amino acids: CASGTGGSGYNSPLHF. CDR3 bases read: TGTGCCAGCGGGACAGGGGGCTCCGGCTATAATTCACCC.

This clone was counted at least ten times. CDR3 protein: CASRGGYNEQFF. Incomplete CDR3 DNA: TGTGCCAGCAGGGGGGGTTACAATGAG. This sequence joins TRBV12-3 or TRBV12-4 and TRBJ2-1, with TRBD2 as a possible D gene (6 bases). The read terminates 3 residues ahead of where the CDR3 ends, so the germline J gene completes it. CDR3 length equals 12 residues. Trimming stripped 6 bases from V and 4 bases from J, with 7 bases between.

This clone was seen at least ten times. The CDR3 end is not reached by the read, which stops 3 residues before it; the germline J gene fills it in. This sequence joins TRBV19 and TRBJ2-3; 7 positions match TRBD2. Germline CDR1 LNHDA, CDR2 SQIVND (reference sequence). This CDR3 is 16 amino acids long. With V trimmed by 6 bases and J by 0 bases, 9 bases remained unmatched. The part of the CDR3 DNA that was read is TGTGCCAGTAGGACTAGCTGGGGGGAAAGCACAGATACG. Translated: CASRTSWGESTDT. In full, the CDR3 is CASRTSWGESTDTQYF.

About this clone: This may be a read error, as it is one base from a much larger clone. The sequenced CDR3 bases are TGTGCCAGCAGCTTCACACTAGCGGACACAGATACG. Encoded protein: CASSFTLADTDT. The whole CDR3 sequence is CASSFTLADTDTQYF. This chain uses TRBV7-9 with TRBJ2-3; 8 positions match TRBD2. The missing CDR3 end, 3 residues past where the read stops, is filled in from the germline J gene. This CDR3 has 15 amino acids. The germline gives CDR1 SEHNR, CDR2 FQNEAQ (reference sequence). Trimming removed 3 bases from V and 2 bases from J; junction bases left unmatched: 4.

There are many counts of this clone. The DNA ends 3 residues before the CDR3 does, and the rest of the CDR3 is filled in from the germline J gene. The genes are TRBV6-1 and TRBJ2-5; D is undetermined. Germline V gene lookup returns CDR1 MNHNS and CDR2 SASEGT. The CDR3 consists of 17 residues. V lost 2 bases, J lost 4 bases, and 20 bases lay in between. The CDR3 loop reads CASSESLGATERETQYF. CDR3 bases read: TGTGCCAGCAGTGAATCCTTGGGCGCCACGGAGAGAGAGACC.

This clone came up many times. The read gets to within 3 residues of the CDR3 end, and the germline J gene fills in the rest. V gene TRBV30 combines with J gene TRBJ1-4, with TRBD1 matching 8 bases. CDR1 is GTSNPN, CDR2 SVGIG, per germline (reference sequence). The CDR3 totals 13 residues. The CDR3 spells CAWSVRTGLELFF. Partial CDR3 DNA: TGTGCCTGGAGTGTAAGGACAGGGCTAGAA.

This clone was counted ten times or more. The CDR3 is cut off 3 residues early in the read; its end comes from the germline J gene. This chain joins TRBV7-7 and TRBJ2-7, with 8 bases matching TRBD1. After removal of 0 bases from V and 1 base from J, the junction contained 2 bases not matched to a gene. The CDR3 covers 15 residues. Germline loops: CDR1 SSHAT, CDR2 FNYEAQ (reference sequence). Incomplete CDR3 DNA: TGTGCCAGCAGCTTAGCTGACAGGGGTTCCTACGAG. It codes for CASSLADRGSYE. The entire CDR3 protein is CASSLADRGSYEQYF.

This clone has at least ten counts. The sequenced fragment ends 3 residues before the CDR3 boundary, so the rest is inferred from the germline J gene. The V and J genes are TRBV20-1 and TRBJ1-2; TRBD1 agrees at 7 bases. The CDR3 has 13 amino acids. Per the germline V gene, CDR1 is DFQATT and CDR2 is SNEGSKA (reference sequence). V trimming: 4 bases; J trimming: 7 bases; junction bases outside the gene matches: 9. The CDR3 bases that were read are TGCAGTGCTAAGAAGGGGGCGCGTAGTGGC. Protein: CSAKKGARSG. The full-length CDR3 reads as CSAKKGARSGYTF.

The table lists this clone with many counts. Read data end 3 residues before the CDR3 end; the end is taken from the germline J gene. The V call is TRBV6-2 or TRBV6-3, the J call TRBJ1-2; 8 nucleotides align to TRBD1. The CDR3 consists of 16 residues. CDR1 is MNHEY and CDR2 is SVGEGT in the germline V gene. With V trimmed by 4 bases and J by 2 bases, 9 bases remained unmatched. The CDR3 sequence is CASSSGQGRKNYGYTF. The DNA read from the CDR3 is TGTGCCAGCAGTTCCGGACAGGGAAGGAAGAACTATGGC.

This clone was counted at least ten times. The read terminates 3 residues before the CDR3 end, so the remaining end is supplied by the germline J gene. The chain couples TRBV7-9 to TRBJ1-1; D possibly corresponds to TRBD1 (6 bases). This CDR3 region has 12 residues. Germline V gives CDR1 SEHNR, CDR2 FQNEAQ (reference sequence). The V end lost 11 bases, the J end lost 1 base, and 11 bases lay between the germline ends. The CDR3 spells CAYEQGNTEAFF. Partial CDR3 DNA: TGTGCCTATGAACAGGGGAACACTGAA.

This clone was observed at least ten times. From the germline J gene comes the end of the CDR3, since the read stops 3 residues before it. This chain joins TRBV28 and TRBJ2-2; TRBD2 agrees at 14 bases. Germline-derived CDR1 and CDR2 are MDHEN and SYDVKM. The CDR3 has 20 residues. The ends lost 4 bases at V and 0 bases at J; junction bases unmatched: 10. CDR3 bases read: TGTGCCAGCAGTTCCGGGACTAGCGGGAGAATAAGCGCGAACACCGGGGAG. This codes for CASSSGTSGRISANTGE. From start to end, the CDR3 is CASSSGTSGRISANTGELFF.

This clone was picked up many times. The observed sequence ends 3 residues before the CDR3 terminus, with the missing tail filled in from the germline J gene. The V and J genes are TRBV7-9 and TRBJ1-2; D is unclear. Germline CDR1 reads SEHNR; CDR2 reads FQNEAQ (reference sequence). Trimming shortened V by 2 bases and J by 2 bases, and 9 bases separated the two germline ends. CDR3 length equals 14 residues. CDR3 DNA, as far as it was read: TGTGCCAGCAGCTTAATTACAGAAAACTATGGC. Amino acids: CASSLITENYG. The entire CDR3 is CASSLITENYGYTF.

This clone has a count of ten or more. The CDR3 sequence is CASSSGTVLGEQYF. Incomplete CDR3 DNA: TGCGCCAGCAGCTCCGGGACAGTTTTGGGCGAG. This chain connects TRBV5-1 to TRBJ2-7, with 7 bases that match TRBD1. The DNA ends 3 residues before the CDR3 does, and the rest of the CDR3 is filled in from the germline J gene. Losses at the gene ends were 3 bases for V and 6 bases for J; bases not matched to a gene: 9. Germline V CDR1 and CDR2: SGHRS, YFSETQ. This CDR3 is 14 amino acids long.

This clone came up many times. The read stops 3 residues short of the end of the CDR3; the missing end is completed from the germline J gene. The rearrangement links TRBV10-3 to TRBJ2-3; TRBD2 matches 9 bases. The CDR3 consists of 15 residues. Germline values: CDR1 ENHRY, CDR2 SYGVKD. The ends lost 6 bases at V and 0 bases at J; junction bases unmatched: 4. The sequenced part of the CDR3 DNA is TGTGCCATCAGCAGACTAGCGGCTAGCACAGATACG. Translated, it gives CAISRLAASTDT. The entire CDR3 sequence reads CAISRLAASTDTQYF.

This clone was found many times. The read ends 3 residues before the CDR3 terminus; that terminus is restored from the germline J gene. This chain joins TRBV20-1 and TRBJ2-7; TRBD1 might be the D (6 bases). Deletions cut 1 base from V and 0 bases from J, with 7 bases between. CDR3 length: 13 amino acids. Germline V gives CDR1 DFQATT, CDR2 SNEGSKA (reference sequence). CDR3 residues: CSARGQVSYEQYF. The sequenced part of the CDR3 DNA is TGCAGTGCTAGAGGACAGGTCTCCTACGAG.

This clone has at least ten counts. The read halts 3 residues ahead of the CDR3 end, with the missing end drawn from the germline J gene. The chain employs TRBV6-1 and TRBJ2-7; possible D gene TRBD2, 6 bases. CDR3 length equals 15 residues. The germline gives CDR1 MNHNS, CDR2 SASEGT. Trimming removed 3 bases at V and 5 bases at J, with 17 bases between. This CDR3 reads CASSERDWTKDEQYF. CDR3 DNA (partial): TGTGCCAGCAGTGAGAGGGACTGGACGAAGGACGAG.

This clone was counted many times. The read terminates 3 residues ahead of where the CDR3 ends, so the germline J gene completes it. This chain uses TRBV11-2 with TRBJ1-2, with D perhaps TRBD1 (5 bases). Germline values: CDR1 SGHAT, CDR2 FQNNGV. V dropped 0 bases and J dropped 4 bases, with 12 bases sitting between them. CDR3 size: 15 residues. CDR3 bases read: TGTGCCAGCAGCTTAGATAGTGGGCAGGGCTATGGC. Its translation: CASSLDSGQGYG. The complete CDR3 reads CASSLDSGQGYGYTF.

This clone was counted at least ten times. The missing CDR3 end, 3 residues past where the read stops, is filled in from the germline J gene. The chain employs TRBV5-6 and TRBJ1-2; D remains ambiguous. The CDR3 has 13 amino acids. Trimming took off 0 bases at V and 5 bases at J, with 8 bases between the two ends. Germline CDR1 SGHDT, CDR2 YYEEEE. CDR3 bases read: TGTGCCAGCAGCTTGGCTTCGGGGTATGGC. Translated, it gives CASSLASGYG. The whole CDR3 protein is CASSLASGYGYTF. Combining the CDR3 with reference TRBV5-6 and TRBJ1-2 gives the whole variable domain DAGVTQSPTHLIKTRGQQVTLRCSPKSGHDTVSWYQQALGQGPQFIFQYYEEEERQRGNFPDRFSGHQFPNYSSELNVNALLLGDSALYLCASSLASGYGYTFGSGTRLTVV.